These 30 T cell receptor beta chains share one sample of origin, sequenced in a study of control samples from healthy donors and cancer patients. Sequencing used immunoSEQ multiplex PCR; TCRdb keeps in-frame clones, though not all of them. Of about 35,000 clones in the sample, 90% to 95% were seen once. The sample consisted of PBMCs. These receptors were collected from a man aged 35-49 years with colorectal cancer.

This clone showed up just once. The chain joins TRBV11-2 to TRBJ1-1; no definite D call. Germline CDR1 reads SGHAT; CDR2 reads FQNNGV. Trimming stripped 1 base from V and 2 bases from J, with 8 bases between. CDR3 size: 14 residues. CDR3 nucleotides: TGTGCCAGCAGCTTAGTCCCGGGAAACACTGAAGCTTTCTTT. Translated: CASSLVPGNTEAFF.

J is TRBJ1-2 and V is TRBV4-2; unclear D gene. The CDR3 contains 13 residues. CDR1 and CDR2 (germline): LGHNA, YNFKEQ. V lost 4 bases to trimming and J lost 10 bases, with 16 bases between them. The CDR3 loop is CASSPGRREAYTF. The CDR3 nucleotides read TGTGCCAGCAGCCCAGGCCGGAGGGAGGCCTACACCTTC.

CDR3 sequence (DNA): TGTGCCAGCTCACACACAGGGTCCAACTATGGCTACACCTTC. This codes for CASSHTGSNYGYTF. J is TRBJ1-2 and V is TRBV18; TRBD1 is a possible D gene (6 bases). Germline V gene data show CDR1 as KGHSH and CDR2 as LQKENI. Trimming cost V 4 bases and J 2 bases, with 11 bases left between them. The CDR3 runs to 14 residues.

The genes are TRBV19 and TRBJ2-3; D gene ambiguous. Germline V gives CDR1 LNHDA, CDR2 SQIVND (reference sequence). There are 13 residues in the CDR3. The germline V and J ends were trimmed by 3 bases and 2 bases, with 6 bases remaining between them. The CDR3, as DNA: TGTGCCAGTAGTATGAGTGTCACAGATACGCAGTATTTT. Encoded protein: CASSMSVTDTQYF.

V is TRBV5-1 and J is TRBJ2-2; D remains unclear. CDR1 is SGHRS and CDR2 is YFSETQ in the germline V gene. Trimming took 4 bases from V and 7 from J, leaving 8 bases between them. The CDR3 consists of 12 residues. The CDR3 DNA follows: TGCGCCAGCAGCGTCGGAATCGGGGAGCTGTTTTTT. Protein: CASSVGIGELFF.

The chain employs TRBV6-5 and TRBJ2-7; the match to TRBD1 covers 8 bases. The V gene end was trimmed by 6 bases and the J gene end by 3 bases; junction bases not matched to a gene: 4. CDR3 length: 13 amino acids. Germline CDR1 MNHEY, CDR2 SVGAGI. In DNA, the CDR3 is TGTGCCAGCAGATACGGACAGGGCTACGAGCAGTACTTC. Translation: CASRYGQGYEQYF.

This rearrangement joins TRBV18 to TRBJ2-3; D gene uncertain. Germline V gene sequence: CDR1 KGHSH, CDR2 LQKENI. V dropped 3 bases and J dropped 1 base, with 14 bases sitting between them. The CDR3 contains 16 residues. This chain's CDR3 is CASSPSSPVGTDTQYF. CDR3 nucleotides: TGTGCCAGCTCACCTTCCTCACCGGTGGGCACAGATACGCAGTATTTT.

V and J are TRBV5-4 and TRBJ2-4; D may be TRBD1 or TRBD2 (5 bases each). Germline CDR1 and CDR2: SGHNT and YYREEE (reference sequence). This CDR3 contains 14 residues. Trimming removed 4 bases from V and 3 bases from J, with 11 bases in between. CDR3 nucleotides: TGTGCCAGCAGCGGGGGTTTTGACAAAAACATTCAGTACTTC. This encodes CASSGGFDKNIQYF. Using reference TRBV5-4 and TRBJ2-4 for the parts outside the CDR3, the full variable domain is ETGVTQSPTHLIKTRGQQVTLRCSSQSGHNTVSWYQQALGQGPQFIFQYYREEENGRGNFPPRFSGLQFPNYSSELNVNALELDDSALYLCASSGGFDKNIQYFGAGTRLSVL.

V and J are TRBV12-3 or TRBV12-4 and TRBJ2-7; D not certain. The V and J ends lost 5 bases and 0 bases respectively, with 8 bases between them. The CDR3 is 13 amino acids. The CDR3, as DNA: TGTGCCAGCAGTAGCATTACCTCCTACGAGCAGTACTTC. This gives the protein CASSSITSYEQYF.

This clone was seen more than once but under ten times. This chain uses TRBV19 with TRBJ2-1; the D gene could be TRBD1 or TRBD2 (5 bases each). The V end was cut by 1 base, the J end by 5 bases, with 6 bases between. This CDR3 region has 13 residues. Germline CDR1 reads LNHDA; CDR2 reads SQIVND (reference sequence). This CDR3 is CASSIGGNNEQFF. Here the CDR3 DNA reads TGTGCCAGTAGTATAGGGGGGAACAATGAGCAGTTCTTC.

CDR3 nucleotides: TGCGCCAGCAGCTTGGATCTCGGGGGAGATACGCAGTATTTT. It translates to CASSLDLGGDTQYF. The V and J genes are TRBV5-1 and TRBJ2-3; D might be TRBD2 (6 bases). V lost 0 bases, J lost 5 bases, and 10 bases lay in between. Germline V gene data show CDR1 as SGHRS and CDR2 as YFSETQ. The CDR3 spans 14 residues. Full variable domain (rest looked up from reference TRBV5-1 and TRBJ2-3): KAGVTQTPRYLIKTRGQQVTLSCSPISGHRSVSWYQQTPGQGLQFLFEYFSETQRNKGNFPGRFSGRQFSNSRSEMNVSTLELGDSALYLCASSLDLGGDTQYFGPGTRLTVL.

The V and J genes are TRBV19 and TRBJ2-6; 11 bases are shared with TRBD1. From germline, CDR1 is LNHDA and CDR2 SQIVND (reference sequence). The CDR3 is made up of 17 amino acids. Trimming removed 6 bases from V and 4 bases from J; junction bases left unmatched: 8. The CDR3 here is CASRRTGGASGANVLTF. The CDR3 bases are TGTGCCAGTAGGCGGACAGGGGGCGCCTCAGGGGCCAACGTCCTGACTTTC.

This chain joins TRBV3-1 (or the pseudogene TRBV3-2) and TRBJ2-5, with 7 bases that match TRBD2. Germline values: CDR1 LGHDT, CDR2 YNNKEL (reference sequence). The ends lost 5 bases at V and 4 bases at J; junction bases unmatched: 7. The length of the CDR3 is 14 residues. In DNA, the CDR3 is TGTGCCAGCAGCTTATTGGGAGGGGTAGAGACCCAGTACTTC. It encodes CASSLLGGVETQYF.

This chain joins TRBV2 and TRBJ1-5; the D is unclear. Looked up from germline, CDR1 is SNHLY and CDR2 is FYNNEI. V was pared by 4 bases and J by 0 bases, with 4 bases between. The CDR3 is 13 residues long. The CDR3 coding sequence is TGTGCCAGCAGTGTAAATAGCAATCAGCCCCAGCATTTT. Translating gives CASSVNSNQPQHF.

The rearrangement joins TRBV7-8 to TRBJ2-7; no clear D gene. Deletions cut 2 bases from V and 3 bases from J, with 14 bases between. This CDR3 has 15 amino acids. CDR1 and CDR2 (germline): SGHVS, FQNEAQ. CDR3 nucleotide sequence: TGTGCCAGCAGCTTACTATTAGGTACAAACTACGAGCAGTACTTC. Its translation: CASSLLLGTNYEQYF.

The DNA for the CDR3 is TGTGCCAGCAGCTCGTTATATGAGCAGTTCTTC. Translated, it gives CASSSLYEQFF. The chain recombines TRBV5-6 with TRBJ2-1; D not resolved. Germline-derived CDR1 and CDR2 are SGHDT and YYEEEE. Deletions cut 3 bases from V and 8 bases from J, with 6 bases between. The CDR3 extends over 11 amino acids. Drawing the rest from reference TRBV5-6 and TRBJ2-1, the complete variable domain is DAGVTQSPTHLIKTRGQQVTLRCSPKSGHDTVSWYQQALGQGPQFIFQYYEEEERQRGNFPDRFSGHQFPNYSSELNVNALLLGDSALYLCASSSLYEQFFGPGTRLTVL.

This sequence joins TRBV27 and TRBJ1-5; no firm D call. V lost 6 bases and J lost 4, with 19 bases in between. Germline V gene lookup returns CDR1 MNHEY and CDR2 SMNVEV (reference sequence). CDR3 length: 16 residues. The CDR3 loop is CASSALSQNLNQPQHF. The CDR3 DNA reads TGTGCCAGCAGCGCTCTAAGCCAGAACCTAAATCAGCCCCAGCATTTT.

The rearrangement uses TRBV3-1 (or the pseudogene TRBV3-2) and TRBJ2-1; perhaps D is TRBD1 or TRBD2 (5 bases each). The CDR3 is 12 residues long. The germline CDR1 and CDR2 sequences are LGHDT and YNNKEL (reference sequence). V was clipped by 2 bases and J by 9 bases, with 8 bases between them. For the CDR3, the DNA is TGTGCCAGCAGCCAACTTGGGGGTGAGCAGTTCTTC. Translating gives CASSQLGGEQFF.

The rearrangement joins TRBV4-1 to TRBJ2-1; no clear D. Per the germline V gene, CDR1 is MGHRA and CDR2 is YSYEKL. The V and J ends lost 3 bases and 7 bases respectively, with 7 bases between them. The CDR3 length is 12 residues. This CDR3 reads CASSHRANEQFF. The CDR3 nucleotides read TGCGCCAGCAGCCACCGGGCAAATGAGCAGTTCTTC.

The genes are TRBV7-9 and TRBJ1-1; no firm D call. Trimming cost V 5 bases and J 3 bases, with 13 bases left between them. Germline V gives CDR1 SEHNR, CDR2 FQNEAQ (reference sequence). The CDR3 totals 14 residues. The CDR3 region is CASSPRSPYTEAFF. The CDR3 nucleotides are TGTGCCAGCAGCCCCCGGTCACCCTACACTGAAGCTTTCTTT.

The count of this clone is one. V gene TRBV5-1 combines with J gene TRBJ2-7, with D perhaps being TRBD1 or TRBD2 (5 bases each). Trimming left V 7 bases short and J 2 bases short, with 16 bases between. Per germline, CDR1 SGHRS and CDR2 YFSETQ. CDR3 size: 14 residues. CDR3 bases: TGCGCCAGCGGTCCTCAGGGTAGCGCCTACGAGCAGTACTTC. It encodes CASGPQGSAYEQYF.

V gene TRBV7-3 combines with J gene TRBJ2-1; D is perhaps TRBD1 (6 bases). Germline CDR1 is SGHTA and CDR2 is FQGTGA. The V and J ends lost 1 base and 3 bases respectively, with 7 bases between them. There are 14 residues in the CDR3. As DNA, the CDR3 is TGTGCCAGCAGCTTAATAGGGGGCTACAATGAGCAGTTCTTC. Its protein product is CASSLIGGYNEQFF.

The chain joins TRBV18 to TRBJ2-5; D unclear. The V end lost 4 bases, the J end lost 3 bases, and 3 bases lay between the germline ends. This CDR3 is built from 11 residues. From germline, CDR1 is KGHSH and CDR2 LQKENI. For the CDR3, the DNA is TGTGCCAGCTCACAGGAAGAGACCCAGTACTTC. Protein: CASSQEETQYF.

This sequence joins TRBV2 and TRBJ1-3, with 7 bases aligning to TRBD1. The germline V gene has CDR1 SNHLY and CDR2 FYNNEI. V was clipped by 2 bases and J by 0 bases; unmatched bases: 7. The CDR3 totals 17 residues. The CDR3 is CASSEPRGTYSGNTIYF. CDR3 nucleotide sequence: TGTGCCAGCAGTGAACCCAGGGGGACCTACTCTGGAAACACCATATATTTT.

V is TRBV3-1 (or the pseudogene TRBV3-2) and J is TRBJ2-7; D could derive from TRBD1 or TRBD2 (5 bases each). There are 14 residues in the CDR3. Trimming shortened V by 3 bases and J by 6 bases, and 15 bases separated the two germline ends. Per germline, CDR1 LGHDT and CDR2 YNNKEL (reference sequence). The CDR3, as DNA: TGTGCCAGCAGCCAGGACGTTTCTGGGGGCGAGCAGTACTTC. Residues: CASSQDVSGGEQYF.

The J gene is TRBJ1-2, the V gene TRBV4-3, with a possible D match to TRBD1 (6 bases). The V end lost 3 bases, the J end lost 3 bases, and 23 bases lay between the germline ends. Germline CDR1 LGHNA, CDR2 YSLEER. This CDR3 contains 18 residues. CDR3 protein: CASSHNPPLMTGDYGYTF. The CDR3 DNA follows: TGCGCCAGCAGCCATAATCCGCCCCTAATGACAGGAGACTATGGCTACACCTTC.

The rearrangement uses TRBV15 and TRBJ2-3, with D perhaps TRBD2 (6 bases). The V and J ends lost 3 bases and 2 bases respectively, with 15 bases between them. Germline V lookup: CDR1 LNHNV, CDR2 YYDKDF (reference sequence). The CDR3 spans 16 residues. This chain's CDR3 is CATSSAGLSFTDTQYF. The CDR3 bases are TGTGCCACCAGCAGCGCGGGACTTTCATTCACAGATACGCAGTATTTT.

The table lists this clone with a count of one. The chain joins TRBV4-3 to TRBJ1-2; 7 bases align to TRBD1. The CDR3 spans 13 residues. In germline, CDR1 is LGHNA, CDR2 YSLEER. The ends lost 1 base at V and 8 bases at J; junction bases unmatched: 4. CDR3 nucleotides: TGCGCCAGCAGCCAAGTGGGAGGGGGCGGCTACACCTTC. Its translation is CASSQVGGGGYTF.

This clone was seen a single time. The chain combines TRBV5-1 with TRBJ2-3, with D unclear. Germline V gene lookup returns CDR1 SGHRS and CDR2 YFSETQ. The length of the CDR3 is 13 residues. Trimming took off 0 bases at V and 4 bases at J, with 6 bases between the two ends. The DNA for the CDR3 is TGCGCCAGCAGCTTGGGCTACCCAGATACGCAGTATTTT. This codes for CASSLGYPDTQYF. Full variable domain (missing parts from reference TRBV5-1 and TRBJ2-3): KAGVTQTPRYLIKTRGQQVTLSCSPISGHRSVSWYQQTPGQGLQFLFEYFSETQRNKGNFPGRFSGRQFSNSRSEMNVSTLELGDSALYLCASSLGYPDTQYFGPGTRLTVL.

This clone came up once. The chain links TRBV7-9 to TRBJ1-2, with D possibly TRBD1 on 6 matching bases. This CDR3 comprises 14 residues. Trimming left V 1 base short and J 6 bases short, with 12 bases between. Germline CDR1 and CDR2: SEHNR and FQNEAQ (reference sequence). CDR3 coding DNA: TGTGCCAGCAGCTTAGTACAGGGAAGTCATGGCTACACCTTC. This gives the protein CASSLVQGSHGYTF.